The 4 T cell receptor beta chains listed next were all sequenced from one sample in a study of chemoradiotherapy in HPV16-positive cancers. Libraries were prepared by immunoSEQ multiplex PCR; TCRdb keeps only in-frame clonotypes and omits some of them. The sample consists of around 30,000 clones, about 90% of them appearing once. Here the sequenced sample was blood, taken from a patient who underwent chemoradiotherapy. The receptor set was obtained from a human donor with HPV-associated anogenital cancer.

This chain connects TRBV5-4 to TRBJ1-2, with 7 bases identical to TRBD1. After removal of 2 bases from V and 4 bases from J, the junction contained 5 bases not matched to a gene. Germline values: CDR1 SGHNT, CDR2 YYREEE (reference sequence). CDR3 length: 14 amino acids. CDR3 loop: CASSLPGQFYGYTF. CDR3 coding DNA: TGTGCCAGCAGCTTACCGGGACAGTTCTATGGCTACACCTTC.

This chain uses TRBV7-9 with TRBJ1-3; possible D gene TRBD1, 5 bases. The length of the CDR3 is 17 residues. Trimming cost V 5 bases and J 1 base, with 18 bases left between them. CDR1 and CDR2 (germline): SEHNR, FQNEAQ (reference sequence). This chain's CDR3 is CASSISGARWSGNTIYF. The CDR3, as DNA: TGTGCCAGCAGCATAAGTGGGGCCAGGTGGTCTGGAAACACCATATATTTT.

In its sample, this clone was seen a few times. DNA for the CDR3: TGTGCCGGGTGGACAGGGACTGAAGCTTTCTTT. Its translation is CAGWTGTEAFF. This chain links TRBV19 with TRBJ1-1, with 8 bases matching TRBD1. J gave up 5 bases and V 11 bases, and 4 bases lay outside the gene matches. The germline CDR1 and CDR2 sequences are LNHDA and SQIVND (reference sequence). The CDR3 runs 11 residues.

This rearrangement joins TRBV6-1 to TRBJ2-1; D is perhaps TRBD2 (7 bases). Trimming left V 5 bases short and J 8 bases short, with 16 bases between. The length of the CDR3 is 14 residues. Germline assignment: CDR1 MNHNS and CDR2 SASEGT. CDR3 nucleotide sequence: TGTGCCAGCAGTTTGTGGGGGGGCCGGGATGAGCAGTTCTTC. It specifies CASSLWGGRDEQFF.